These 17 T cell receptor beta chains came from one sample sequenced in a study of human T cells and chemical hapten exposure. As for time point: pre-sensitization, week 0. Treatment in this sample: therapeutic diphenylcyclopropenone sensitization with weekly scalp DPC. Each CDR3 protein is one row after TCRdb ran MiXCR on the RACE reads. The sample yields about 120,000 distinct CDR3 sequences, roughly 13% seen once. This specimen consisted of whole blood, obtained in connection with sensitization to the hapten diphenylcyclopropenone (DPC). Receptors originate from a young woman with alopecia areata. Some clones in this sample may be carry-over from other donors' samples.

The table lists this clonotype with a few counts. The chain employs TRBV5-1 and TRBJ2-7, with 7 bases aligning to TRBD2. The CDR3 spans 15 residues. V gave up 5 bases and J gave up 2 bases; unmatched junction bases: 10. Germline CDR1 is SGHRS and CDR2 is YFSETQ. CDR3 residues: CASRNQLALAYEQYF. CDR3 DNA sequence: TGCGCCAGCAGAAACCAACTAGCGCTAGCCTACGAGCAGTACTTC.

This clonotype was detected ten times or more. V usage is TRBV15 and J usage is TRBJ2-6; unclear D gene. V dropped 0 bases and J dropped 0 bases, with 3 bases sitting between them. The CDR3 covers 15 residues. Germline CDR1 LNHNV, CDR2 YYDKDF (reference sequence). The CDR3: CATSRDRSGANVLTF. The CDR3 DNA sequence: TGTGCCACCAGCAGAGACCGCTCTGGGGCCAACGTCCTGACTTTC.

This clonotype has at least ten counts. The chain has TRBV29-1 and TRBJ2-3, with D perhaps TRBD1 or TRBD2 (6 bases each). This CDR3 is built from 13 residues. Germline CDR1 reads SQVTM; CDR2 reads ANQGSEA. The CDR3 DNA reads TGCAGTGCCGAAGGGGGGACCACAGATACGCAGTATTTT. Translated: CSAEGGTTDTQYF.

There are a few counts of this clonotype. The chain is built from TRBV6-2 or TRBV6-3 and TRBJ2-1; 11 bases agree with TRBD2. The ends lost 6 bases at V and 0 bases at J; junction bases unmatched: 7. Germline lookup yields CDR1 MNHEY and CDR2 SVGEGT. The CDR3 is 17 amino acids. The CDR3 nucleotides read TGTGCCAGCAGCAACCCGGGACTAGCGGACTCCTACAATGAGCAGTTCTTC. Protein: CASSNPGLADSYNEQFF.

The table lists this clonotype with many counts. This CDR3 reads CASSAPRGLGEKLFF. The CDR3 DNA reads TGTGCCAGCAGTGCTCCCAGGGGCCTTGGTGAAAAACTGTTTTTT. This chain connects TRBV2 to TRBJ1-4, with D possibly TRBD1 on 6 matching bases. CDR3 length: 15 residues. Germline values: CDR1 SNHLY, CDR2 FYNNEI. V was cut by 4 bases and J by 7 bases, with 16 bases left in between. Full variable domain (remainder filled in from reference TRBV2 and TRBJ1-4): EPEVTQTPSHQVTQMGQEVILRCVPISNHLYFYWYRQILGQKVEFLVSFYNNEISEKSEIFDDQFSVERPDGSNFTLKIRSTKLEDSAMYFCASSAPRGLGEKLFFGSGTQLSVL.

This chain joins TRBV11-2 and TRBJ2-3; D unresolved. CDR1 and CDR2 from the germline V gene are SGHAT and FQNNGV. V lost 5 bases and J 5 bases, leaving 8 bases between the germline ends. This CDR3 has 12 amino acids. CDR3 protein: CASSLLIDTQYF. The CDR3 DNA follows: TGTGCCAGCAGCCTCCTGATAGATACGCAGTATTTT. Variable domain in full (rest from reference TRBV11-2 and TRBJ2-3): EAGVAQSPRYKIIEKRQSVAFWCNPISGHATLYWYQQILGQGPKLLIQFQNNGVVDDSQLPKDRFSAERLKGVDSTLKIQPAKLEDSAVYLCASSLLIDTQYFGPGTRLTVL.

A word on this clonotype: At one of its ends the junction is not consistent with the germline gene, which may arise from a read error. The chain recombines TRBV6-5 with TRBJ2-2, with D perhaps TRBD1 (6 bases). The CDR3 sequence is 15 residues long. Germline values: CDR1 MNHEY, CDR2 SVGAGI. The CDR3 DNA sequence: TGTGCCAGCAGTTACTCGAACAGGGCAGCCGGGGAGCCGTTTTTT. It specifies CASSYSNRAAGEPFF.

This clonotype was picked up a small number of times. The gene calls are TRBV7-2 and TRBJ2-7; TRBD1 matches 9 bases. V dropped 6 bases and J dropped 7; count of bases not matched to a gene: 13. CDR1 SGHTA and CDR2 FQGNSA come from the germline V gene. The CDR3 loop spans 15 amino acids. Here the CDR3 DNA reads TGTGCCAGCAGTTCCTTGGGGACAGGGACGAGGGAGCAGTACTTC. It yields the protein CASSSLGTGTREQYF.

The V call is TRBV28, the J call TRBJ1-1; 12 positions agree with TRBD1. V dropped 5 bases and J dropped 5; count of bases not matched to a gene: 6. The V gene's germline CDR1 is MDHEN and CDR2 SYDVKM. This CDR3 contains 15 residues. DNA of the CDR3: TGTGCCAGCAGTACCCGGGACAGGGGGCGGACTGAAGCTTTCTTT. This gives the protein CASSTRDRGRTEAFF.

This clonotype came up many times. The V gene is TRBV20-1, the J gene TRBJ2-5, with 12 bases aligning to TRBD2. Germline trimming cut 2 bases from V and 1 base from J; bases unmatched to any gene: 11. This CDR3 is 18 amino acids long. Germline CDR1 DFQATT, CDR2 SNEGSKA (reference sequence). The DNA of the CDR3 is TGCAGTGCTAGACCGACCGAGACTAGCGGGGGACCCCAAGAGACCCAGTACTTC. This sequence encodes CSARPTETSGGPQETQYF.

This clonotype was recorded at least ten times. The CDR3 sequence is CATTFSLSGERSNQPQHF. In DNA form, the CDR3 reads TGTGCCACCACTTTCTCCCTTTCAGGGGAAAGGAGCAATCAGCCCCAGCATTTT. J is TRBJ1-5 and V is TRBV6-1; possible D gene TRBD1, 6 bases. Germline lookup yields CDR1 MNHNS and CDR2 SASEGT. V was shortened by 10 bases and J by 1 base, with 26 bases between the two germline ends. The CDR3 sequence is 18 residues long.

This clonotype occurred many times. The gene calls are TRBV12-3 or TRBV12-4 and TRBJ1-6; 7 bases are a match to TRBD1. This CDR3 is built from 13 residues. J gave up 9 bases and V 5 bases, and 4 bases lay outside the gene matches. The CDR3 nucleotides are TGTGCCAGCAGTATATACAGGGGTTCACCCCTCCACTTT. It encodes CASSIYRGSPLHF.

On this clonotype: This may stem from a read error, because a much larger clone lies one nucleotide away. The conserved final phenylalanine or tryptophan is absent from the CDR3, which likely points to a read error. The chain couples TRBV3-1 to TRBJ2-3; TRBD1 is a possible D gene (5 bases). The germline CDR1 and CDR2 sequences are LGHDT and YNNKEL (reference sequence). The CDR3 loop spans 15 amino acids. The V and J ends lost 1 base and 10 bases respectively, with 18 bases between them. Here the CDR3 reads CASSQGGSTWGPQYY. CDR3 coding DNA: TGTGCCAGCAGCCAAGGGGGCTCGACCTGGGGCCCGCAGTATTAT.

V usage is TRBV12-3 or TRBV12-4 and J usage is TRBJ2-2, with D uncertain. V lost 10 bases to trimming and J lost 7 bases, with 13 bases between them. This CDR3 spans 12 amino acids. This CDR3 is CATQDRLGELFF. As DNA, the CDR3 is TGTGCCACCCAGGACCGTCTCGGGGAGCTGTTTTTT.

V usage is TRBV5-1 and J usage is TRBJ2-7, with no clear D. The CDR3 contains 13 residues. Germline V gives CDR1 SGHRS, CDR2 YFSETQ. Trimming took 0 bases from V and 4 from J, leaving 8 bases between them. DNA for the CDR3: TGCGCCAGCAGCTTGGCGGCAACTTACGAGCAGTACTTC. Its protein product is CASSLAATYEQYF.

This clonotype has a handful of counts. The CDR3 bases are TGTGCCAGCTCCGAGGTGTACCAAGAGACCCAGTACTTC. This encodes CASSEVYQETQYF. The chain links TRBV18 to TRBJ2-5; D is undetermined. Trimming removed 6 bases from V and 0 bases from J, with 8 bases in between. This CDR3 region has 13 residues. In germline, CDR1 is KGHSH, CDR2 LQKENI.

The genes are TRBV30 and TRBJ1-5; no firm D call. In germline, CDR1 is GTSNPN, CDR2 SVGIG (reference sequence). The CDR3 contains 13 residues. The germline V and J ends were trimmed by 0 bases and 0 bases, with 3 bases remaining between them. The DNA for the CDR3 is TGTGCCTGGAGTGTCAGTAGCAATCAGCCCCAGCATTTT. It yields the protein CAWSVSSNQPQHF.